The 32 T cell receptor beta chains listed next were all sequenced from one sample in a study of PD-L1 blockade in urothelial cancer. Libraries were prepared by immunoSEQ multiplex PCR; TCRdb keeps only in-frame clonotypes and omits some of them. This sample has some 43,000 clones, with around 81% found just once. Sample time point: pretreatment peripheral blood. The sequences come from PBMCs, collected around atezolizumab (anti-PD-L1) treatment. These receptors were collected from a man in his 60s with urothelial cancer.

The chain is built from TRBV5-4 and TRBJ1-2, with TRBD1 identical over 8 bases. This CDR3 contains 16 residues. V shed 5 bases, J shed 7 bases, and the junction held 16 bases outside the gene matches. Per the germline V gene, CDR1 is SGHNT and CDR2 is YYREEE (reference sequence). The CDR3 is CASSPYDRGNEGGYTF. The CDR3 DNA sequence: TGTGCCAGCAGTCCCTATGACAGGGGCAACGAAGGTGGCTACACCTTC.

The CDR3 DNA reads as TGTGCCAGCAGTTTAACGGGACTCATGAACACTGAAGCTTTCTTT. The encoded protein is CASSLTGLMNTEAFF. The chain couples TRBV6-6 to TRBJ1-1, with D tentatively TRBD1 (5 bases). CDR3 length: 15 amino acids. CDR1 is MNHNY, CDR2 SVGAGI, per germline (reference sequence). Trimming pared 4 bases from V and 0 bases from J, leaving 12 bases between.

The chain is built from TRBV27 and TRBJ1-4; weak D call: TRBD1 (5 bases). The CDR3 consists of 15 residues. Germline CDR1 is MNHEY and CDR2 is SMNVEV (reference sequence). V lost 3 bases and J 7 bases, leaving 15 bases between the germline ends. The DNA of the CDR3 is TGTGCCAGCAGTTTTACAGGTTCGGGTAGTGAAAAACTGTTTTTT. The encoded protein is CASSFTGSGSEKLFF.

The V call is TRBV10-1, the J call TRBJ1-1, with a weak D call TRBD1 (5 bases). The germline V gene encodes CDR1 WNHNN and CDR2 SYGVQD (reference sequence). This CDR3 has 14 amino acids. The V end was cut by 4 bases, the J end by 1 base, with 10 bases between. The CDR3 region is CASSGGYSNTEAFF. The CDR3 DNA reads as TGCGCCAGCAGTGGGGGCTACTCGAACACTGAAGCTTTCTTT.

This clone appeared many times. This chain links TRBV5-4 with TRBJ2-3, with no clear D. Per germline, CDR1 SGHNT and CDR2 YYREEE (reference sequence). Trimming removed 1 base from V and 6 bases from J, with 15 bases in between. This CDR3 is 15 amino acids long. The CDR3 nucleotides read TGTGCCAGCAGCTTGCGGCTCGGGTCCACGGATACGCAGTATTTT. This gives the protein CASSLRLGSTDTQYF.

The J gene is TRBJ2-6, the V gene TRBV2, with 10 bases fitting TRBD1. This CDR3 has 17 amino acids. V lost 5 bases to trimming and J lost 2 bases; unmatched junction nucleotides: 6. CDR1 SNHLY and CDR2 FYNNEI come from the germline V gene. This chain's CDR3 is CASSWDRGLAGANVLTF. CDR3 nucleotide sequence: TGTGCCAGCAGTTGGGACAGGGGATTGGCTGGGGCCAACGTCCTGACTTTC.

This clone was counted a single time. The V and J genes are TRBV6-6 and TRBJ1-4; D is undetermined. The length of the CDR3 is 14 residues. Germline CDR1 reads MNHNY; CDR2 reads SVGAGI (reference sequence). Trimming removed 5 bases from V and 3 bases from J, with 10 bases in between. CDR3 coding DNA: TGTGCCAGCAGTACACCCCAGTCTAATGAAAAACTGTTTTTT. It yields the protein CASSTPQSNEKLFF.

The V and J genes are TRBV28 and TRBJ2-1, with 12 positions matching TRBD1. Trimming at V came to 6 bases and at J to 10 bases, leaving 10 bases not matched to a gene. The CDR3 length is 15 residues. The germline V gene encodes CDR1 MDHEN and CDR2 SYDVKM. CDR3 bases: TGTGCCAGCAGCACGGGACAGGGGGCAATGGAGGAGCAGTTCTTC. Protein product: CASSTGQGAMEEQFF.

The chain is built from TRBV6-5 and TRBJ2-1, with 13 bases that match TRBD2. CDR1 MNHEY and CDR2 SVGAGI come from the germline V gene. The junction had 5 bases not matched to a gene; V was cut back by 11 bases and J by 7 bases. The CDR3 is 13 amino acids. The chain's CDR3 is CAVRTSGSNEQFF. The CDR3 bases are TGTGCCGTAAGGACTAGCGGGAGTAATGAGCAGTTCTTC.

The V gene is TRBV7-2, the J gene TRBJ2-7, with D possibly matching TRBD1 (6 bases). V gave up 1 base and J gave up 6 bases, with 19 bases separating them. Germline V lookup: CDR1 SGHTA, CDR2 FQGNSA. The CDR3 runs to 16 residues. CDR3 residues: CASSLERGHLGLEQYF. CDR3 bases: TGTGCCAGCAGCTTAGAGAGGGGACATCTTGGGCTCGAGCAGTACTTC.

This clone showed up just a few times. The chain uses TRBV28 and TRBJ2-7; D uncertain. The ends were cut back, 2 bases at V and 3 bases at J, with 8 bases in the middle. The CDR3 runs to 13 residues. Germline V gives CDR1 MDHEN, CDR2 SYDVKM. CDR3 residues: CASSLSTVYEQYF. Written as DNA, the CDR3 is TGTGCCAGCAGTTTAAGCACAGTCTACGAGCAGTACTTC.

The chain employs TRBV30 and TRBJ1-2, with 8 bases identical to TRBD1. Germline V lookup: CDR1 GTSNPN, CDR2 SVGIG (reference sequence). This CDR3 is 15 amino acids long. The V gene end was trimmed by 2 bases and the J gene end by 7 bases; junction bases not matched to a gene: 12. CDR3 protein: CAWSLSQGAAVGYTF. CDR3 DNA: TGTGCCTGGAGTCTATCCCAGGGGGCAGCGGTTGGCTACACCTTC.

This chain joins TRBV6-1 and TRBJ2-2; 9 nucleotides agree with TRBD1. CDR3 length: 14 amino acids. Germline CDR1 reads MNHNS; CDR2 reads SASEGT. With V trimmed by 8 bases and J by 4 bases, 5 bases remained unmatched. This CDR3 reads CASRYRGRTGELFF. The CDR3 bases are TGTGCCAGCCGATACAGGGGGCGCACCGGGGAGCTGTTTTTT.

The chain employs TRBV7-2 and TRBJ2-3, with TRBD2 as a possible D gene (6 bases). The germline V and J ends were trimmed by 3 bases and 1 base, with 11 bases remaining between them. Germline V gives CDR1 SGHTA, CDR2 FQGNSA. The CDR3 runs to 15 residues. The CDR3 is CASSFDGRGTDTQYF. The CDR3 DNA reads TGTGCCAGCAGCTTCGACGGGAGAGGCACAGATACGCAGTATTTT.

CDR3 nucleotides: TGTGCCAGCAGCGGACAGGGGAGGACTAATGAAAAACTGTTTTTT. This sequence encodes CASSGQGRTNEKLFF. The chain has TRBV27 and TRBJ1-4; 9 bases fit TRBD1. The junction had 4 bases not matched to a gene; V was cut back by 6 bases and J by 2 bases. The CDR3 runs 15 residues. The germline gives CDR1 MNHEY, CDR2 SMNVEV (reference sequence).

The CDR3 protein is CASSLSAGGTSSYNSPLHF. The CDR3 region has the DNA TGCGCCAGCAGCTTGTCGGCGGGGGGCACCAGCTCCTATAATTCACCCCTCCACTTT. The chain is built from TRBV5-1 and TRBJ1-6, with D possibly matching TRBD1 (6 bases). CDR3 length: 19 amino acids. CDR1 is SGHRS, CDR2 YFSETQ, per germline. Trimming took 1 base from V and 0 from J, leaving 17 bases between them.

This sequence joins TRBV6-5 and TRBJ2-5; D might be TRBD1 (5 bases). V was cut by 6 bases and J by 7 bases, with 21 bases left in between. CDR3 length: 15 residues. Germline V gives CDR1 MNHEY, CDR2 SVGAGI. The chain's CDR3 is CASSSSDLPQGTQYF. In DNA, the CDR3 is TGTGCCAGCAGCTCCTCGGACCTCCCCCAGGGGACCCAGTACTTC.

The rearrangement links TRBV7-8 to TRBJ2-5; 7 bases agree with TRBD1. J lost 4 bases, V lost 4 bases, and 3 bases had no gene match. The CDR3 totals 13 residues. Germline V lookup: CDR1 SGHVS, CDR2 FQNEAQ. The chain's CDR3 is CASSSAGGETQYF. The CDR3 DNA follows: TGTGCCAGCAGCTCGGCAGGGGGAGAGACCCAGTACTTC.

A single count supports this clone. This chain joins TRBV18 and TRBJ2-1; 7 bases are a match to TRBD2. Looked up from germline, CDR1 is KGHSH and CDR2 is LQKENI. The CDR3 runs 13 residues. The trim removed 2 bases at V and 8 bases at J, leaving 3 bases unmatched. The CDR3 loop is CASSPGGGDEQFF. The CDR3, as DNA: TGTGCCAGCTCACCAGGGGGAGGGGATGAGCAGTTCTTC.

V is TRBV5-1 and J is TRBJ1-1; TRBD1 might be the D (5 bases). The V end lost 2 bases, the J end lost 2 bases, and 10 bases lay between the germline ends. The germline V gene has CDR1 SGHRS and CDR2 YFSETQ. The CDR3 loop spans 14 amino acids. The CDR3 sequence: CASSLWGENTEAFF. In DNA, the CDR3 is TGCGCCAGCAGCTTATGGGGCGAAAACACTGAAGCTTTCTTT.

The rearrangement links TRBV6-1 to TRBJ2-2; no clear D gene. This CDR3 region has 14 residues. The germline gives CDR1 MNHNS, CDR2 SASEGT. Trimming took off 4 bases at V and 6 bases at J, with 12 bases between the two ends. The CDR3 nucleotides read TGTGCCAGCAGTGGACAACTTTCCTCCGGGGAGCTGTTTTTT. Residues: CASSGQLSSGELFF.

This chain joins TRBV6-5 and TRBJ2-1; 10 nucleotides line up with TRBD2. The CDR3 length is 15 residues. The V segment lost 5 bases and the J segment 5 bases; nucleotides outside the gene matches: 6. Germline CDR1 reads MNHEY; CDR2 reads SVGAGI. CDR3 coding DNA: TGTGCCAGCAGTCGCGTCGGACTAGCGGACAATGAGCAGTTCTTC. Amino acids: CASSRVGLADNEQFF.

V gene TRBV7-8 combines with J gene TRBJ1-1; 9 bases map to TRBD1. This CDR3 contains 14 residues. Trimming removed 3 bases from V and 1 base from J; junction bases left unmatched: 0. Germline V gene sequence: CDR1 SGHVS, CDR2 FQNEAQ. The CDR3 region is CASSLTGGNTEAFF. In DNA form, the CDR3 reads TGTGCCAGCAGCTTGACAGGGGGGAACACTGAAGCTTTCTTT.

This sequence joins TRBV19 and TRBJ1-1, with D tentatively TRBD1 (5 bases). The germline V and J ends were trimmed by 3 bases and 12 bases, with 11 bases remaining between them. The CDR3 is made up of 11 amino acids. In germline, CDR1 is LNHDA, CDR2 SQIVND (reference sequence). The CDR3 sequence is CASSMSGRTFF. The CDR3 DNA reads as TGTGCCAGTAGTATGTCAGGGCGGACTTTCTTT.

The chain combines TRBV28 with TRBJ1-4; D is possibly TRBD1 (6 bases). Trimming pared 5 bases from V and 4 bases from J, leaving 14 bases between. Germline V gene data show CDR1 as MDHEN and CDR2 as SYDVKM. This CDR3 is built from 15 residues. CDR3 region: CASSTTGLGNEKLFF. CDR3 DNA sequence: TGTGCCAGCAGTACAACAGGGCTGGGTAATGAAAAACTGTTTTTT.

The V and J genes are TRBV15 and TRBJ1-1; perhaps TRBD1 as D (5 bases). Germline V CDR1 and CDR2: LNHNV, YYDKDF (reference sequence). The CDR3 is 15 amino acids. Deletions cut 0 bases from V and 0 bases from J, with 8 bases between. The CDR3 DNA reads TGTGCCACCAGCAGAGACGGGGGGGTGAACACTGAAGCTTTCTTT. It encodes CATSRDGGVNTEAFF.

V is TRBV28 and J is TRBJ2-7; 7 bases are a match to TRBD1. The J segment lost 0 bases and the V segment lost 3 bases, leaving 2 bases of the junction unmatched. The length of the CDR3 is 14 residues. The V gene's germline CDR1 is MDHEN and CDR2 SYDVKM. The CDR3 sequence is CASSLWDSSYEQYF. The DNA for the CDR3 is TGTGCCAGCAGTTTGTGGGACAGCTCCTACGAGCAGTACTTC. The complete variable domain, with remaining parts taken from reference TRBV28 and TRBJ2-7, reads DVKVTQSSRYLVKRTGEKVFLECVQDMDHENMFWYRQDPGLGLRLIYFSYDVKMKEKGDIPEGYSVSREKKERFSLILESASTNQTSMYLCASSLWDSSYEQYFGPGTRLTVT.

The chain joins TRBV7-6 to TRBJ2-5; 8 bases are a match to TRBD2. The CDR3 has 14 amino acids. Per germline, CDR1 SGHVS and CDR2 FNYEAQ. V shed 2 bases and J 7 bases; nucleotides not matched to a gene: 6. CDR3 nucleotide sequence: TGTGCCAGCAGCTTAATCAGCGGGAGTGGGACCCAGTACTTC. Protein: CASSLISGSGTQYF.

The V call is TRBV28, the J call TRBJ2-2; D possibly corresponds to TRBD1 (6 bases). V was clipped by 2 bases and J by 7 bases, with 14 bases between them. The CDR3 is made up of 15 amino acids. The germline V gene has CDR1 MDHEN and CDR2 SYDVKM. The CDR3 loop is CASSLSSGVDGELFF. The DNA of the CDR3 is TGTGCCAGCAGTTTAAGTTCAGGGGTGGACGGGGAGCTGTTTTTT.

The chain couples TRBV5-8 to TRBJ2-1; TRBD1 agrees at 9 bases. J gave up 7 bases and V 8 bases, and 10 bases lay outside the gene matches. This CDR3 has 14 amino acids. Germline-derived CDR1 and CDR2 are SGHTS and YDEGEE. CDR3 nucleotides: TGTGCCAGTGTGCCAGGACAGGGGTGGAATGAGCAGTTCTTC. As protein: CASVPGQGWNEQFF.

V usage is TRBV18 and J usage is TRBJ2-1; D uncertain. From germline, CDR1 is KGHSH and CDR2 LQKENI. Trimming pared 2 bases from V and 9 bases from J, leaving 8 bases between. The CDR3 runs to 12 residues. DNA for the CDR3: TGTGCCAGCTCACCAGGGTGGAGTGAGCAGTTCTTC. Translating it yields CASSPGWSEQFF.

The chain joins TRBV6-1 to TRBJ1-2; no firm D call. There are 12 residues in the CDR3. The germline gives CDR1 MNHNS, CDR2 SASEGT. Trimming removed 6 bases at V and 0 bases at J, with 5 bases between. CDR3 region: CASSPTNYGYTF. The CDR3 DNA reads TGTGCCAGCAGCCCCACTAACTATGGCTACACCTTC.